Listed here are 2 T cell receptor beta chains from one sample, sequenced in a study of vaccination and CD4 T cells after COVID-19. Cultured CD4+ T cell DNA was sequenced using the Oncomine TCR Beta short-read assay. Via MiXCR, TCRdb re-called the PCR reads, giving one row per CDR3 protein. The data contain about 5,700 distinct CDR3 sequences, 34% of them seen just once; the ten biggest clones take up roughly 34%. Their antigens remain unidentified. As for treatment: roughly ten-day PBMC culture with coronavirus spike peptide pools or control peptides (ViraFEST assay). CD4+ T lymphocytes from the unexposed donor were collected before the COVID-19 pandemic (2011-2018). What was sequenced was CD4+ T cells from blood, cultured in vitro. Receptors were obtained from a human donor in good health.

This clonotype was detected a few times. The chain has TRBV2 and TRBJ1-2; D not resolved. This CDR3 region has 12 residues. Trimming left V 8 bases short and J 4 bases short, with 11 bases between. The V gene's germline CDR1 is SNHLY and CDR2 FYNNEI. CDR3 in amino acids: CASSASGYGYTF. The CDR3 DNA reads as TGTGCCAGCTCGGCGTCGGGCTATGGCTACACCTTC.

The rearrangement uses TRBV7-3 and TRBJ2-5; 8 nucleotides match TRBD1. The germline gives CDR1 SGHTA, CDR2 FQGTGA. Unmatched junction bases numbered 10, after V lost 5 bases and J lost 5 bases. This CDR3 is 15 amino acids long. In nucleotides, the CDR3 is TGTGCCAGCAGCCGCTCGGGACAGGAGCGGGAGACCCAGTACTTC. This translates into CASSRSGQERETQYF.